A single sample gave rise to the 18 T cell receptor beta chains below, sequenced in a study of spatial heterogeneity in lung cancer. TCRdb re-called the 5' RACE reads through MiXCR, storing one row per CDR3 protein. Here the sample spans 17,000 or so distinct CDR3 sequences, 6.2% being singletons. Study observations and caveats: Intratumoral expanded alpha and beta TCR counts were found to track tumor mutation counts.

These receptors have no identified antigens. As to time point: sample taken at primary tumor resection. The sample was lung tumor tissue, taken at surgery. The receptor set was obtained from a male donor with early-stage non-small cell lung cancer.

In its sample, this clonotype is medium-sized (0.01 to 0.1%). The chain uses TRBV7-8 and TRBJ1-1; D is unclear. CDR3 length: 13 residues. Trimming removed 2 bases at V and 3 bases at J, with 7 bases between. The germline V gene encodes CDR1 SGHVS and CDR2 FQNEAQ. DNA for the CDR3: TGTGCCAGCAGCTTAACTATGGACACTGAAGCTTTCTTT. The encoded protein is CASSLTMDTEAFF.

This clonotype was counted between two and nine times. This chain uses TRBV5-6 with TRBJ1-6; D remains ambiguous. The V gene's germline CDR1 is SGHDT and CDR2 YYEEEE. The CDR3 has 15 residues. Trimming pared 4 bases from V and 1 base from J, leaving 9 bases between. The CDR3 sequence: CASSGKGSYNSPLHF. CDR3 DNA sequence: TGTGCCAGCAGCGGGAAGGGTTCCTATAATTCACCCCTCCACTTT.

This clonotype was observed at least ten times. J is TRBJ1-4 and V is TRBV29-1, with 7 bases lining up with TRBD1. CDR1 is SQVTM, CDR2 ANQGSEA, per germline. J gave up 8 bases and V 4 bases, and 4 bases lay outside the gene matches. The CDR3 length is 12 residues. The CDR3 nucleotides are TGCAGCGTTGGGACAGGTCGAGAAAAACTGTTTTTT. Translated: CSVGTGREKLFF.

The J gene is TRBJ1-1, the V gene TRBV6-5; D gene uncertain. Trimming cost V 0 bases and J 4 bases, with 6 bases left between them. Germline-derived CDR1 and CDR2 are MNHEY and SVGAGI. The length of the CDR3 is 13 residues. This CDR3 is CASSYSGFTEAFF. CDR3 nucleotides: TGTGCCAGCAGTTACTCGGGGTTCACTGAAGCTTTCTTT.

At least ten counts were recorded for this clonotype. The rearrangement uses TRBV7-3 and TRBJ2-5; D not certain. The CDR3 consists of 15 residues. Per the germline V gene, CDR1 is SGHTA and CDR2 is FQGTGA. The V and J ends lost 5 bases and 3 bases respectively, with 16 bases between them. CDR3 sequence reads: CASSPDPNPKETQYF. The CDR3 bases are TGTGCCAGCAGCCCGGACCCTAACCCGAAAGAGACCCAGTACTTC.

The J gene is TRBJ2-7, the V gene TRBV11-2; D call uncertain. Germline-derived CDR1 and CDR2 are SGHAT and FQNNGV. With 1 base removed from V and 6 bases from J, the gap between germline ends came to 4 bases. This CDR3 contains 11 residues. The CDR3 sequence: CASSLVLEQYF. CDR3 sequence (DNA): TGTGCCAGCAGCTTAGTTCTCGAGCAGTACTTC.

The CDR3 loop is CASSTGDTGNTIYF. CDR3 nucleotide sequence: TGTGCCAGCAGCACAGGGGATACTGGAAACACCATATATTTT. V gene TRBV7-2 combines with J gene TRBJ1-3, with 7 bases aligning to TRBD1. The ends lost 5 bases at V and 2 bases at J; junction bases unmatched: 3. The CDR3 is 14 residues long. The germline CDR1 and CDR2 sequences are SGHTA and FQGNSA.

The chain joins TRBV28 to TRBJ1-2, with 9 nucleotides matching TRBD1. The J segment lost 4 bases and the V segment lost 5 bases, leaving 5 bases of the junction unmatched. CDR3 size: 14 residues. Germline assignment: CDR1 MDHEN and CDR2 SYDVKM. CDR3 region: CASSPPTGGYGYTF. The CDR3 region has the DNA TGTGCCAGCAGTCCGCCGACAGGGGGCTATGGCTACACCTTC.

This clonotype was detected many times. The chain employs TRBV10-3 and TRBJ1-1; D is unresolved. CDR1 is ENHRY, CDR2 SYGVKD, per germline. CDR3 length equals 12 residues. V lost 7 bases to trimming and J lost 5 bases, with 11 bases between them. CDR3 nucleotides: TGTGCCATCATCCCCCGTTTGACTGAAGCTTTCTTT. It translates to CAIIPRLTEAFF.

In its sample, this clonotype was seen many times. The chain couples TRBV5-1 to TRBJ1-1; D perhaps matches TRBD1 (6 bases). Trimming removed 5 bases at V and 1 base at J, with 12 bases between. This CDR3 comprises 14 residues. CDR1 is SGHRS, CDR2 YFSETQ, per germline. For the CDR3, the DNA is TGCGCCAGCAGGGTGGCAGGGGCGAACACTGAAGCTTTCTTT. It translates to CASRVAGANTEAFF.

At least ten counts were recorded for this clonotype. J is TRBJ1-1 and V is TRBV18, with a tentative D call TRBD1 (6 bases). Between the trimmed V and J ends, which lost 3 bases and 0 bases, there was a span of 14 bases. CDR1 and CDR2 (germline): KGHSH, LQKENI. The length of the CDR3 is 16 residues. DNA of the CDR3: TGTGCCAGCTCACCGGGGCTCACAGGGTTGAACACTGAAGCTTTCTTT. Its protein is CASSPGLTGLNTEAFF.

This clonotype was detected ten times or more. This sequence joins TRBV3-1 and TRBJ2-7, with 9 positions matching TRBD2. Per germline, CDR1 LGHDT and CDR2 YNNKEL (reference sequence). The length of the CDR3 is 15 residues. With 8 bases clipped from V and 1 base from J, the junction kept 9 bases outside the gene matches. The CDR3: CASGGGSGSSYEQYF. In nucleotides, the CDR3 is TGTGCCAGCGGGGGGGGTAGCGGGAGTTCCTACGAGCAGTACTTC.

The rearrangement uses TRBV7-9 and TRBJ1-2; 9 positions agree with TRBD1. The CDR3 has 15 amino acids. Trimming cost V 5 bases and J 4 bases; bases outside gene matches: 8. Germline CDR1 and CDR2: SEHNR and FQNEAQ (reference sequence). The CDR3 sequence is CASSAGTGNLYGYTF. The CDR3 region has the DNA TGTGCCAGCAGCGCCGGGACAGGGAATCTCTATGGCTACACCTTC.

This clonotype was seen at least ten times. The rearrangement joins TRBV28 to TRBJ1-2; D uncertain. V was trimmed by 2 bases and J by 1 base, leaving 8 bases between them. Germline values: CDR1 MDHEN, CDR2 SYDVKM. CDR3 length: 14 amino acids. The CDR3 here is CASSLPAVNYGYTF. CDR3 DNA: TGTGCCAGCAGTTTACCGGCAGTTAACTATGGCTACACCTTC.

The chain uses TRBV4-2 and TRBJ2-1; D is perhaps TRBD1 or TRBD2 (5 bases each). This CDR3 is built from 12 residues. The germline CDR1 and CDR2 sequences are LGHNA and YNFKEQ. Trimming removed 4 bases from V and 8 bases from J, with 9 bases in between. CDR3 loop: CASSRDLHEQFF. CDR3 nucleotide sequence: TGTGCCAGCAGCCGGGACCTCCATGAGCAGTTCTTC.

This clonotype was counted between two and nine times. J is TRBJ2-7 and V is TRBV27, with D perhaps matching TRBD1 or TRBD2 (5 bases each). Deletions cut 2 bases from V and 6 bases from J, with 11 bases between. Germline V gene lookup returns CDR1 MNHEY and CDR2 SMNVEV (reference sequence). CDR3 length equals 13 residues. DNA for the CDR3: TGTGCCAGCAGTTTAGGACATCGGGGCGAGCAGTACTTC. Residues: CASSLGHRGEQYF.

This clonotype was counted many times. V is TRBV20-1 and J is TRBJ1-2; no firm D call. Germline loops: CDR1 DFQATT, CDR2 SNEGSKA (reference sequence). V shed 1 base and J shed 3 bases, with 12 bases lying between them. The CDR3 has 14 amino acids. CDR3 sequence reads: CSARVEQRYYGYTF. As DNA, the CDR3 is TGCAGTGCTAGAGTCGAACAGCGCTACTATGGCTACACCTTC.

This clonotype has more than one count but fewer than ten. The chain combines TRBV5-6 with TRBJ2-1, with TRBD2 matching over 8 bases. Germline V gene sequence: CDR1 SGHDT, CDR2 YYEEEE. CDR3 size: 15 residues. Losses at the gene ends were 1 base for V and 7 bases for J; bases not matched to a gene: 7. The CDR3 reads CASSLMSGSSNEQFF. Written as DNA, the CDR3 is TGTGCCAGCAGCTTGATGAGCGGGAGTTCGAATGAGCAGTTCTTC.